Listed here is a single T cell receptor (beta chain). The target antigen is unknown. CDR1 is DFQATT, CDR2 SNEGSKA, per germline (reference sequence). The CDR3 sequence is 11 residues long. V dropped 0 bases and J dropped 7 bases, with 6 bases sitting between them. These data come from a study of a mutant IDH1 vaccine in newly diagnosed glioma. Turning to the study itself: Patients previously underwent radiotherapy, temozolomide, or both, and most underwent both. Study-wide findings and caveats: Pseudoprogression appeared unlinked to shifts in leading peripheral T cell clonotypes. Detectable vaccine-induced immune responses arose in approximately 93% of patients.

Using immunoSEQ multiplex PCR, the repertoire was profiled, and TCRdb retains in-frame clones only, with some absent. The table includes some 61,000 clones, roughly 85% detected once. The time point was: baseline, week 1 (first vaccination visit). Treatment reported: pre-vaccination baseline after standard-of-care therapy. The chain employs TRBV20-1 and TRBJ1-1; no firm D call. Here the sequenced sample was PBMCs, taken from a glioma patient treated with radiotherapy, temozolomide or both. The TCR sequence derives from a man aged 30 to 39 with glioma. CDR3 nucleotide sequence: TGCAGTGCTAGAGACAGGTTTGAAGCTTTCTTT. Its translation: CSARDRFEAFF.